This T cell receptor beta chain was retrieved from a study of regulatory T cells in long-lasting Graves disease. Arm-PCR of CDR3 regions and iRepertoire HTBI primers were the basis on which TCR beta libraries were built. MiXCR was run by TCRdb on the multiplex PCR reads, yielding one entry per CDR3 protein. The repertoire has a few hundred thousand distinct CDR3 sequences, over 14% of them found once; the top ten carry about 8.3%. Study-level points and caveats: For persistent Graves' patients, TCR diversity was lower than for newly diagnosed ones. New patients shared fewer public clonotypes (approximately 970) than persistent patients did (around 2,700).

Time point of the sample: newly diagnosed GD, antithyroid drugs for less than 3 months. After RNA was extracted from PBMCs, the TCR library was made from it. This clonotype was found many times. Its antigen is as yet unknown. These data also featured in a second study, about T cells in Graves' hyperthyroidism and ophthalmopathy. That work contributes: Ophthalmopathy was told apart from stable hyperthyroidism by a 13 V-J model. In validation, the model predicted ophthalmopathy. These predictions came a median approximately 5.9 months before onset.

This TCR derives from a middle-aged woman with Graves disease. Sequencing was performed on peripheral blood mononuclear cells (PBMCs), taken at new diagnosis, from a patient treated with antithyroid drugs.

CDR3 region: CASSQTASYEQYF. CDR3 nucleotides: TGTGCCAGCAGCCAGACAGCCTCCTACGAGCAGTACTTC. The chain joins TRBV3-1 to TRBJ2-7, with D perhaps TRBD1 (5 bases). Germline V gene lookup returns CDR1 LGHDT and CDR2 YNNKEL (reference sequence). V shed 3 bases and J shed 0 bases, with 6 bases lying between them. The CDR3 totals 13 residues.